This TCR beta chain is from a study of CXCR3-negative and CXCR3-positive naive CD8 T cells. For the study at large: Cumulative TRB read yield was about 140 million, averaging about 1.5 +/- 0.3 million per library. Study outcomes and limitations: Comparison of naive CXCR3-negative and CXCR3-positive cells revealed similar TRBV-TRBJ usage, while memory cells differed. Hydrophobicity of TRB CDR3s was greater in CXCR3-positive naive cells than in CXCR3-negative naive cells. Memory CD8+ cells showed much lower diversity, while both naive subsets were comparably high. Comparison of naive subsets found surface CD5 to be comparable, and TCR strength was inferred on the basis of TRB CDR3 properties.

The CDR3 sequence is 15 residues long. CDR1 MDHEN and CDR2 SYDVKM come from the germline V gene. Turning to this clonotype: Its antigen is still unknown.

5' RACE that incorporated UMI labels was used to prepare the TRB cDNA libraries. TCRdb reprocessed the 5' RACE reads and keeps a single row for each CDR3 protein, giving no DNA. This sample's table reports about 150,000 distinct CDR3 sequences. The chain combines TRBV28 with TRBJ2-5; the TRBD1 assignment by TCRdb is unverifiable without DNA. This sequence originates from a human donor in good health. Some clones in this sample may be carry-over from other donors' samples. The sequenced sample was naive CXCR3+ CD8+ T cells from blood. Subset reported: CD45RO-CCR7+CD27+CD95- naive CD8+ T cells expressing CXCR3 (TNR3+). The CDR3 spells CASSLGDNGEETQYF.